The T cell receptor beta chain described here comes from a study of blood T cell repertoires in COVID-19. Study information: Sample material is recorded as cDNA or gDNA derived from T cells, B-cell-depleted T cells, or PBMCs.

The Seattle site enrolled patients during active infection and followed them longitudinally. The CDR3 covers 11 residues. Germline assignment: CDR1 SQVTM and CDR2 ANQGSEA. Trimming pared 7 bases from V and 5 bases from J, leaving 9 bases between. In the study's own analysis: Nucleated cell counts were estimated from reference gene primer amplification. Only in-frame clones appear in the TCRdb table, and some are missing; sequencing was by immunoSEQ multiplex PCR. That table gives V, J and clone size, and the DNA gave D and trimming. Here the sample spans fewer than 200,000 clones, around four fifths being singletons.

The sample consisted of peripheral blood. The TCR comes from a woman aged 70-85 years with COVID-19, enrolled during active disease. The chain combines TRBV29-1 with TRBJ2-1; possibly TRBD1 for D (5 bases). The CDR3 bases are TGCAGCGCTCCGGACAACAATGAGCAGTTCTTC. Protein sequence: CSAPDNNEQFF.